The 25 T cell receptor beta chains in this list originate from one sample, sequenced in a study of T cells in Graves' hyperthyroidism and ophthalmopathy. What was amplified from RNA transcripts were TCR beta CDR3 regions. The TCR CDR3 first-round RT-PCR relied on the HTBI primer set. TCRdb fed the multiplex PCR reads into MiXCR, producing one record per CDR3 protein. The table lists under 350,000 distinct CDR3 sequences, 15% to 20% of them singletons. Sample: blood. The receptors shown here come from a woman aged 45-65 years with Graves' hyperthyroidism.

The rearrangement links TRBV27 to TRBJ1-2, with no clear D. The V gene lost 5 bases and the J gene lost 3 bases, with 13 bases spanning the gap. The germline CDR1 and CDR2 sequences are MNHEY and SMNVEV (reference sequence). The CDR3 consists of 14 residues. The CDR3 nucleotides are TGTGCCAGCAGTCGGCACCCTGGCTACTATGGCTACACCTTC. Translation: CASSRHPGYYGYTF.

The sample holds a few counts of this clonotype. This rearrangement joins TRBV5-1 to TRBJ1-2, with D unclear. V lost 3 bases and J 8 bases, leaving 20 bases between the germline ends. This CDR3 is built from 15 residues. Germline CDR1 reads SGHRS; CDR2 reads YFSETQ. CDR3 DNA sequence: TGCGCCAGCAGCTCCGAAACGGAGGGTCTAGTGGGCTACACCTTC. Protein product: CASSSETEGLVGYTF.

There are many counts of this clonotype. The chain couples TRBV11-3 to TRBJ2-2, with D hard to call. Trimming removed 2 bases from V and 5 bases from J, with 3 bases in between. Germline-derived CDR1 and CDR2 are SGHNT and YENEEA. The CDR3 spans 12 residues. The CDR3 sequence: CASSLKTGELFF. CDR3 coding DNA: TGTGCCAGCAGCTTAAAGACCGGGGAGCTGTTTTTT.

In the case of this clonotype: One base separates it from a far larger clone, so it is likely a read error. The J gene is TRBJ2-3, the V gene TRBV27; the D is unclear. CDR1 MNHEY and CDR2 SMNVEV come from the germline V gene (reference sequence). The germline V and J ends were trimmed by 3 bases and 1 base, with 8 bases remaining between them. The CDR3 is 14 amino acids. The CDR3 nucleotides are TGTGCCAGCAGTTTGGTACTGGGCACAGATACGCAGTATTTT. Protein product: CASSLVLGTDTQYF.

The chain employs TRBV9 and TRBJ2-1; D may correspond to TRBD1 or TRBD2 (5 bases each). V lost 0 bases and J lost 6, with 10 bases in between. The CDR3 runs to 14 residues. Per germline, CDR1 SGDLS and CDR2 YYNGEE. This CDR3 is CASSVVSGGNEQFF. The CDR3, as DNA: TGTGCCAGCAGCGTAGTCTCTGGGGGCAATGAGCAGTTCTTC.

This clonotype turned up a few times. V gene TRBV19 combines with J gene TRBJ1-2, with 11 bases aligning to TRBD1. Germline CDR1 reads LNHDA; CDR2 reads SQIVND (reference sequence). V shed 5 bases and J 3 bases; nucleotides not matched to a gene: 17. The CDR3 sequence is 19 residues long. The CDR3 loop is CASSPRPGTGGTYHYGYTF. For the CDR3, the DNA is TGTGCCAGTAGTCCACGCCCCGGGACAGGGGGAACTTACCACTATGGCTACACCTTC.

This chain joins TRBV6-1 and TRBJ1-2; 9 bases line up with TRBD1. Trimming at V came to 6 bases and at J to 4 bases, leaving 9 bases not matched to a gene. The CDR3 spans 15 residues. CDR1 MNHNS and CDR2 SASEGT come from the germline V gene. In DNA, the CDR3 is TGTGCCAGCAGACAGGGGGCGACCACTAGCTATGGCTACACCTTC. It translates to CASRQGATTSYGYTF.

The rearrangement links TRBV18 to TRBJ1-1; D call uncertain. The CDR3 loop spans 13 amino acids. Germline V gene data show CDR1 as KGHSH and CDR2 as LQKENI. The V end lost 2 bases, the J end lost 8 bases, and 12 bases lay between the germline ends. The CDR3 coding sequence is TGTGCCAGCTCACCAACGCGGAGTAGGGAAGCTTTCTTT. Encoded protein: CASSPTRSREAFF. The full variable domain, with the rest looked up from reference TRBV18 and TRBJ1-1, is NAGVMQNPRHLVRRRGQEARLRCSPMKGHSHVYWYRQLPEEGLKFMVYLQKENIIDESGMPKERFSAEFPKEGPSILRIQQVVRGDSAAYFCASSPTRSREAFFGQGTRLTVV.

The count of this clonotype is one. CDR3 nucleotide sequence: TGTGCCAGCAGCTTCCTCGACAGGGGTAACTATGGCTACACCTTC. Its translation is CASSFLDRGNYGYTF. The chain recombines TRBV9 with TRBJ1-2, with 8 bases matching TRBD1. CDR3 length: 15 amino acids. Trimming cost V 4 bases and J 1 base; bases outside gene matches: 6. CDR1 and CDR2 (germline): SGDLS, YYNGEE.

The rearrangement links TRBV19 to TRBJ2-6; a weak D match, TRBD2 (6 bases). Germline V gene data show CDR1 as LNHDA and CDR2 as SQIVND (reference sequence). The CDR3 contains 17 residues. Trimming shortened V by 4 bases and J by 3 bases, and 16 bases separated the two germline ends. Here the CDR3 DNA reads TGTGCCAGTAGTAGGGCCTCGGGACTCCTTGGGGCCAACGTCCTGACTTTC. This codes for CASSRASGLLGANVLTF.

A remark on this clonotype: A read error may be the cause here, since a much bigger clone is one base away. This sequence joins TRBV29-1 and TRBJ2-3; weak D call: TRBD1 (5 bases). In germline, CDR1 is SQVTM, CDR2 ANQGSEA. Between the trimmed V and J ends, which lost 1 base and 2 bases, there was a span of 10 bases. This CDR3 has 14 residues. The CDR3 loop reads CSVEGQTSTDTQYF. Here the CDR3 DNA reads TGCAGCGTTGAAGGACAGACCTCCACAGATACGCAGTATTTT.

V gene TRBV7-8 combines with J gene TRBJ1-1; TRBD1 agrees at 7 bases. The J segment lost 8 bases and the V segment lost 5 bases, leaving 8 bases of the junction unmatched. Germline CDR1 and CDR2: SGHVS and FQNEAQ. CDR3 length: 13 amino acids. The CDR3 is CASSGRQGLEAFF. The CDR3 region has the DNA TGTGCCAGCAGCGGGCGACAGGGACTCGAAGCTTTCTTT.

The chain employs TRBV7-9 and TRBJ1-4; D gene uncertain. The CDR3 consists of 18 residues. The V gene lost 1 base and the J gene lost 8 bases, with 23 bases spanning the gap. Per germline, CDR1 SEHNR and CDR2 FQNEAQ (reference sequence). The CDR3 DNA sequence: TGTGCCAGCAGCTTAGATTCACGCGGCCCAAAGTCGGAGGAAAAACTGTTTTTT. Protein: CASSLDSRGPKSEEKLFF. Complete variable domain (other parts from reference TRBV7-9 and TRBJ1-4): DTGVSQNPRHKITKRGQNVTFRCDPISEHNRLYWYRQTLGQGPEFLTYFQNEAQLEKSRLLSDRFSAERPKGSFSTLEIQRTEQGDSAMYLCASSLDSRGPKSEEKLFFGSGTQLSVL.

This clonotype was seen ten or more times. The chain uses TRBV5-1 and TRBJ1-4, with TRBD1 matching over 12 bases. The CDR3 spans 15 residues. J gave up 12 bases and V 4 bases, and 10 bases lay outside the gene matches. The germline gives CDR1 SGHRS, CDR2 YFSETQ. The CDR3 sequence is CASSAAPGQGAQLFF. The DNA for the CDR3 is TGCGCCAGCAGCGCAGCCCCGGGACAGGGGGCCCAACTGTTTTTT.

This clonotype was recorded at least ten times. The V and J genes are TRBV6-1 and TRBJ1-1; tentatively, D is TRBD1 (6 bases). The CDR3 runs to 16 residues. The V gene lost 5 bases and the J gene lost 4 bases, with 20 bases spanning the gap. Germline V gene data show CDR1 as MNHNS and CDR2 as SASEGT. The CDR3 sequence: CASSYYRAILSTEAFF. The CDR3 DNA is TGTGCCAGCAGTTATTACAGGGCAATATTGTCCACTGAAGCTTTCTTT.

This clonotype came up many times. This chain connects TRBV5-1 to TRBJ2-3; TRBD2 agrees at 7 bases. The CDR3 loop spans 15 amino acids. The germline V gene has CDR1 SGHRS and CDR2 YFSETQ. The V segment lost 4 bases and the J segment 0 bases; nucleotides outside the gene matches: 5. The CDR3 sequence is CASSETSASTDTQYF. The DNA for the CDR3 is TGCGCCAGCAGCGAAACTAGCGCTAGCACAGATACGCAGTATTTT. The whole variable domain, filled in from reference TRBV5-1 and TRBJ2-3, reads KAGVTQTPRYLIKTRGQQVTLSCSPISGHRSVSWYQQTPGQGLQFLFEYFSETQRNKGNFPGRFSGRQFSNSRSEMNVSTLELGDSALYLCASSETSASTDTQYFGPGTRLTVL.

This sequence joins TRBV2 and TRBJ1-2; D is ambiguous. The V gene's germline CDR1 is SNHLY and CDR2 FYNNEI. Trimming removed 4 bases at V and 0 bases at J, with 6 bases between. This CDR3 region has 13 residues. The CDR3 here is CASSGAANYGYTF. For the CDR3, the DNA is TGTGCCAGCAGTGGGGCCGCTAACTATGGCTACACCTTC.

This clonotype has only a few counts. The chain employs TRBV27 and TRBJ2-2; D unclear. The CDR3 is 16 residues long. V was pared by 1 base and J by 0 bases, with 9 bases between. The germline CDR1 and CDR2 sequences are MNHEY and SMNVEV (reference sequence). CDR3 amino acids: CASSLYAQANTGELFF. The CDR3 bases are TGTGCCAGCAGTTTATACGCCCAAGCGAACACCGGGGAGCTGTTTTTT.

The DNA of the CDR3 is TGTGCCAGCAGCTTAGCCCGGGAGCTGTTTTTT. It specifies CASSLARELFF. The chain carries TRBV7-6 and TRBJ2-2; D not certain. The germline V gene has CDR1 SGHVS and CDR2 FNYEAQ. The CDR3 sequence is 11 residues long. V was clipped by 0 bases and J by 9 bases, with 2 bases between them.

This rearrangement joins TRBV4-1 to TRBJ1-1, with 8 bases identical to TRBD1. Germline V gene sequence: CDR1 MGHRA, CDR2 YSYEKL. This CDR3 comprises 15 residues. V dropped 4 bases and J dropped 4; count of bases not matched to a gene: 8. CDR3 loop: CASSPWTGLTTEAFF. For the CDR3, the DNA is TGCGCCAGCAGCCCCTGGACAGGGTTGACCACTGAAGCTTTCTTT.

Many counts were recorded for this clonotype. The rearrangement links TRBV3-1 to TRBJ1-2; the D is unclear. The germline V gene encodes CDR1 LGHDT and CDR2 YNNKEL (reference sequence). The CDR3 consists of 13 residues. Trimming cost V 2 bases and J 6 bases, with 10 bases left between them. CDR3 nucleotide sequence: TGTGCCAGCAGCCAATCGGAGTTTCATGGCTACACCTTC. Translating gives CASSQSEFHGYTF.

At least ten counts were recorded for this clonotype. This chain joins TRBV28 and TRBJ1-2, with D unclear. CDR1 and CDR2 (germline): MDHEN, SYDVKM. V was shortened by 3 bases and J by 8 bases, with 7 bases between the two germline ends. The CDR3 is 11 amino acids. CDR3 sequence (DNA): TGTGCCAGCAGTTTGTATGGGGGCTACACCTTC. As protein: CASSLYGGYTF.

The rearrangement joins TRBV6-1 to TRBJ1-1; D call uncertain. Trimming left V 7 bases short and J 9 bases short, with 12 bases between. Germline V gene lookup returns CDR1 MNHNS and CDR2 SASEGT. The CDR3 covers 11 residues. The CDR3, as DNA: TGTGCCAGCACGGGTGGCGGTAAAGCTTTCTTT. Translated, it gives CASTGGGKAFF.

This clonotype was recorded at least ten times. The V call is TRBV5-1, the J call TRBJ2-7; D possibly corresponds to TRBD2 (6 bases). V was clipped by 0 bases and J by 4 bases, with 11 bases between them. CDR1 is SGHRS, CDR2 YFSETQ, per germline. This CDR3 is 14 amino acids long. The CDR3 here is CASSLGSGGYEQYF. DNA of the CDR3: TGCGCCAGCAGCTTGGGTAGCGGTGGGTACGAGCAGTACTTC.

Turning to this clonotype: Given a much more abundant clone one base away, this may be a read error. CDR3: CAGSLEGQGTYTF. The CDR3 region has the DNA TGTGCCGGCAGTTTAGAAGGGCAGGGAACCTACACCTTC. The chain combines TRBV28 with TRBJ1-2, with D maybe TRBD1 (5 bases). CDR3 length: 13 residues. Per the germline V gene, CDR1 is MDHEN and CDR2 is SYDVKM.